Each of the 21 T cell receptor beta chains below was sequenced from the same sample in a study of T-cell reconstitution after alpha-beta-depleted transplantation in children. Preparation of the TCRbeta library was carried out with unique molecular identifiers. TCRdb fed the PCR reads into MiXCR, producing one record per CDR3 protein. The sample gives about 72,000 distinct CDR3 sequences, more than 5.5% of which show up once; less than 3% is in the top ten. The sequenced sample was PBMCs from the stem cell graft donor, obtained from the stem cell graft. Receptors were obtained from a human donor who donated a stem cell graft to a child with acute lymphoblastic leukemia.

This clonotype has a count of ten or more. The chain carries TRBV19 and TRBJ1-5; weak D call: TRBD1 (5 bases). V lost 3 bases, J lost 3 bases, and 15 bases lay in between. The CDR3 loop spans 16 amino acids. Germline V gene data show CDR1 as LNHDA and CDR2 as SQIVND (reference sequence). The CDR3 spells CASSMEQGALNQPQHF. CDR3 sequence (DNA): TGTGCCAGTAGTATGGAGCAGGGCGCTCTCAATCAGCCCCAGCATTTT.

J is TRBJ1-5 and V is TRBV4-2; D not certain. Germline assignment: CDR1 LGHNA and CDR2 YNFKEQ. Trimming stripped 9 bases from V and 9 bases from J, with 18 bases between. The CDR3 length is 13 residues. CDR3 loop: CARGPGEVTPQHF. The CDR3 DNA follows: TGTGCCAGGGGCCCCGGGGAGGTTACGCCCCAGCATTTT.

This clonotype was counted between two and nine times. The CDR3 nucleotides read TGTGCCAGCAGCCAACAGCCTCTCCCCAAGACAGGGAGCGGTTTGCAGCTGTTTTTT. Amino acids: CASSQQPLPKTGSGLQLFF. The rearrangement uses TRBV3-1 and TRBJ2-2, with 7 nucleotides matching TRBD1. J was trimmed by 12 bases and V by 2 bases; bases with no gene match: 24. This CDR3 has 19 residues. CDR1 is LGHDT, CDR2 YNNKEL, per germline (reference sequence).

This clonotype was seen ten or more times. The V and J genes are TRBV7-9 and TRBJ2-3; D is unresolved. The CDR3 has 12 amino acids. Germline CDR1 reads SEHNR; CDR2 reads FQNEAQ (reference sequence). The V end lost 2 bases, the J end lost 11 bases, and 11 bases lay between the germline ends. In DNA form, the CDR3 reads TGTGCCAGCAGCTTATTTTCGGGCATGCAGTATTTT. Its protein is CASSLFSGMQYF.

This clonotype was recorded a few times. The chain employs TRBV3-1 and TRBJ2-3, with 8 bases that match TRBD1. Germline loops: CDR1 LGHDT, CDR2 YNNKEL (reference sequence). Losses at the gene ends were 3 bases for V and 3 bases for J; bases not matched to a gene: 2. The CDR3 covers 14 residues. CDR3 loop: CASSHRGLTDTQYF. In DNA form, the CDR3 reads TGTGCCAGCAGCCACAGGGGGCTGACAGATACGCAGTATTTT.

This clonotype has a count of ten or more. CDR3 coding DNA: TGTGCCAGCAGTTCCAGGACTGGCCGCGGCTCCTACAATGAGCAGTTCTTC. This codes for CASSSRTGRGSYNEQFF. The rearrangement links TRBV6-5 to TRBJ2-1, with a weak D call TRBD2 (5 bases). Germline CDR1 MNHEY, CDR2 SVGAGI. Trimming left V 4 bases short and J 0 bases short, with 16 bases between. This CDR3 has 17 amino acids.

This clonotype was counted a few times. The genes are TRBV5-4 and TRBJ1-2, with 7 bases matching TRBD1. CDR3 length: 15 residues. V was pared by 5 bases and J by 3 bases, with 10 bases of the junction left unmatched. The germline V gene has CDR1 SGHNT and CDR2 YYREEE (reference sequence). Written as DNA, the CDR3 is TGTGCCAGCAGTTCACAGGGGATTACAGACTATGGCTACACCTTC. Its protein is CASSSQGITDYGYTF.

This sequence joins TRBV6-2 or TRBV6-3 and TRBJ1-2; D unclear. The germline gives CDR1 MNHEY, CDR2 SVGEGT. This CDR3 has 16 residues. Trimming left V 2 bases short and J 7 bases short, with 20 bases between. CDR3 amino acids: CASSYAGTLGDGGYTF. Here the CDR3 DNA reads TGTGCCAGCAGTTACGCGGGAACACTCGGGGATGGTGGCTACACCTTC.

The chain uses TRBV12-3 or TRBV12-4 and TRBJ2-1; 13 bases are a match to TRBD2. V shed 2 bases and J 5 bases; nucleotides not matched to a gene: 6. The CDR3 spans 17 residues. DNA for the CDR3: TGTGCCAGCAGTTTATCGACTAGCGGGAGGTCCCACAATGAGCAGTTCTTC. Protein sequence: CASSLSTSGRSHNEQFF.

This clonotype was found many times. This chain uses TRBV5-1 with TRBJ2-2, with unresolved D. Trimming removed 0 bases from V and 8 bases from J, with 5 bases in between. The CDR3 sequence is 12 residues long. Germline CDR1 and CDR2: SGHRS and YFSETQ. CDR3 in DNA: TGCGCCAGCAGCTTGGCGGGTGGGGAGCTGTTTTTT. Translation gives CASSLAGGELFF.

The rearrangement uses TRBV28 and TRBJ1-5; D gene ambiguous. The CDR3 is 13 amino acids. V lost 8 bases and J lost 0, with 8 bases in between. CDR1 is MDHEN, CDR2 SYDVKM, per germline. The CDR3 DNA is TGTGCCAGCGGGCGGGATAGCAATCAGCCCCAGCATTTT. Its translation: CASGRDSNQPQHF.

The J gene is TRBJ1-1, the V gene TRBV13; 8 bases align to TRBD1. The V and J ends lost 3 bases and 0 bases, in that order; junction bases with no gene match: 6. CDR3 length: 16 amino acids. Germline CDR1 PRHDT, CDR2 FYEKMQ (reference sequence). This CDR3 reads CASSFGQGRVNTEAFF. As DNA, the CDR3 is TGTGCCAGCAGCTTTGGACAGGGACGCGTGAACACTGAAGCTTTCTTT. Together with reference TRBV13 and TRBJ1-1, the CDR3 gives the full variable domain: AAGVIQSPRHLIKEKRETATLKCYPIPRHDTVYWYQQGPGQDPQFLISFYEKMQSDKGSIPDRFSAQQFSDYHSELNMSSLELGDSALYFCASSFGQGRVNTEAFFGQGTRLTVV.

The sample holds many counts of this clonotype. The chain carries TRBV6-1 and TRBJ1-1, with TRBD1 matching over 10 bases. The J segment lost 1 base and the V segment lost 4 bases, leaving 0 bases of the junction unmatched. CDR3 length: 14 residues. The germline CDR1 and CDR2 sequences are MNHNS and SASEGT. The CDR3 sequence is CASSGQGANTEAFF. In nucleotides, the CDR3 is TGTGCCAGCAGTGGACAGGGGGCGAACACTGAAGCTTTCTTT.

CDR3 region: CSVGENTDTQYF. The CDR3 nucleotides read TGCAGCGTGGGGGAGAACACAGATACGCAGTATTTT. The V and J genes are TRBV29-1 and TRBJ2-3; D assignment may be TRBD1 or TRBD2 (5 bases each). CDR3 length: 12 residues. Per germline, CDR1 SQVTM and CDR2 ANQGSEA. The V end lost 6 bases, the J end lost 2 bases, and 9 bases lay between the germline ends.

The chain couples TRBV7-9 to TRBJ1-1, with D hard to call. The V gene's germline CDR1 is SEHNR and CDR2 FQNEAQ (reference sequence). This CDR3 region has 14 residues. V was trimmed by 5 bases and J by 1 base, leaving 11 bases between them. The CDR3 bases are TGTGCCAGCAGCCCCTGGGCAGAGAACACTGAAGCTTTCTTT. This codes for CASSPWAENTEAFF.

Regarding this clonotype: A read error may be the cause here, since a much bigger clone is one base away. The genes are TRBV5-5 and TRBJ2-7; D might be TRBD1 or TRBD2, each matching 5 bases. Trimming pared 2 bases from V and 3 bases from J, leaving 9 bases between. The CDR3 covers 13 residues. In germline, CDR1 is SGHKS, CDR2 YYEKEE (reference sequence). The CDR3 nucleotides read TGTGCCAGCAGCTTTGGGACCCACTACGAGCAGTACTTC. It translates to CASSFGTHYEQYF.

In its sample, this clonotype was seen many times. This rearrangement joins TRBV19 to TRBJ1-6; D might be TRBD1 (6 bases). The germline V and J ends were trimmed by 6 bases and 6 bases, with 15 bases remaining between them. Germline-derived CDR1 and CDR2 are LNHDA and SQIVND (reference sequence). There are 15 residues in the CDR3. This CDR3 reads CASRRTAQGNSPLHF. The DNA for the CDR3 is TGTGCCAGTAGGCGGACAGCCCAGGGTAATTCACCCCTCCACTTT. Combining the CDR3 with reference TRBV19 and TRBJ1-6 gives the whole variable domain DGGITQSPKYLFRKEGQNVTLSCEQNLNHDAMYWYRQDPGQGLRLIYYSQIVNDFQKGDIAEGYSVSREKKESFPLTVTSAQKNPTAFYLCASRRTAQGNSPLHFGNGTRLTVT.

This clonotype was detected ten times or more. The chain couples TRBV7-2 to TRBJ2-5, with D hard to call. V lost 1 base and J lost 5, with 8 bases in between. CDR3 size: 13 residues. CDR1 SGHTA and CDR2 FQGNSA come from the germline V gene. The CDR3 DNA follows: TGTGCCAGCAGCTTAGAATCCGTGGAGACCCAGTACTTC. The encoded protein is CASSLESVETQYF.

This clonotype appeared many times. CDR3 nucleotides: TGTGCCAGCAGCCCGGGAGGACAGCTACAAGAGACCCAGTACTTC. This sequence encodes CASSPGGQLQETQYF. The chain joins TRBV7-9 to TRBJ2-5, with D tentatively TRBD2 (7 bases). Germline CDR1 SEHNR, CDR2 FQNEAQ (reference sequence). This CDR3 has 15 amino acids. Between the trimmed V and J ends, which lost 5 bases and 2 bases, there was a span of 15 bases.

The chain uses TRBV18 and TRBJ1-4, with 8 bases lining up with TRBD1. The V gene end was trimmed by 3 bases and the J gene end by 7 bases; junction bases not matched to a gene: 4. This CDR3 spans 14 amino acids. The V gene's germline CDR1 is KGHSH and CDR2 LQKENI. CDR3 DNA sequence: TGTGCCAGCTCACCTGACAGGGGAGGTGAAAAACTGTTTTTT. It translates to CASSPDRGGEKLFF.

This clonotype was detected many times. The rearrangement joins TRBV28 to TRBJ1-1, with TRBD1 as a possible D gene (5 bases). The CDR3 is made up of 13 amino acids. Germline loops: CDR1 MDHEN, CDR2 SYDVKM. The ends were cut back, 8 bases at V and 1 base at J, with 11 bases in the middle. CDR3 residues: CASVPGQNTEAFF. DNA for the CDR3: TGTGCCAGCGTCCCGGGGCAGAACACTGAAGCTTTCTTT.